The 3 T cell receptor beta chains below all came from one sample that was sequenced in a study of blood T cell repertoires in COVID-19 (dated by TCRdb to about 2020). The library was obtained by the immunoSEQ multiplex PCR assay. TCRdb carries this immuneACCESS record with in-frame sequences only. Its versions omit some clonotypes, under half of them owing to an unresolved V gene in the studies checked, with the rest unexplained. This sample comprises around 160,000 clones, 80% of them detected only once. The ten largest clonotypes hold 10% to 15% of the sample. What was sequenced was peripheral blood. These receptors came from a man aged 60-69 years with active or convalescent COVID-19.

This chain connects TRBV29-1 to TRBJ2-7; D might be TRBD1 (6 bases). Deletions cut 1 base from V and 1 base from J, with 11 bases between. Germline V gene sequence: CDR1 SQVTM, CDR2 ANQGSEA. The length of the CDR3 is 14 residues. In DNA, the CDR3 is TGCAGCGTTGAAGGGCAGGGGCGATCCTACGAGCAGTACTTC. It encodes CSVEGQGRSYEQYF.

The DNA of the CDR3 is TGTGCCAGCAGTTTTATACAGGGAGTCAAGGGCTACACCTTC. Residues: CASSFIQGVKGYTF. The V gene is TRBV28, the J gene TRBJ1-2, with D possibly TRBD1 on 6 matching bases. This CDR3 region has 14 residues. V was trimmed by 3 bases and J by 8 bases, leaving 16 bases between them. Germline V CDR1 and CDR2: MDHEN, SYDVKM.

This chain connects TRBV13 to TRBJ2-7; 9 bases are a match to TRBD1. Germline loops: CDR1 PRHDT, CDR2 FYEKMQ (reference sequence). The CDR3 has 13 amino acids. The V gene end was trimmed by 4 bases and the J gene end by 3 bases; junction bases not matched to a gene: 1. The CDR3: CASSSGQGYEQYF. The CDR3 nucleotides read TGTGCCAGCAGCTCGGGACAGGGCTACGAGCAGTACTTC.